A selection of T cell receptor beta chains follows, all from one sample in a study of T cells in Graves' hyperthyroidism and ophthalmopathy. TCRdb itself ran the multiplex PCR reads through MiXCR, one entry per CDR3 protein. The table shows about 400,000 distinct CDR3 sequences, with roughly 13% occurring only once. The specimen sequenced was blood. Receptors were obtained from a young woman with Graves' hyperthyroidism. Both conserved end residues are part of each CDR3. Each record gives: CDR3 protein, V gene, J gene.

cdr3_aa: CASSSEDRVAQPQHF
v_call: TRBV28
j_call: TRBJ1-5

cdr3_aa: CASSPRTPPFNYGYTF
v_call: TRBV28
j_call: TRBJ1-2

cdr3_aa: CASSLNRDRASSGEQFF
v_call: TRBV7-2
j_call: TRBJ2-1

cdr3_aa: CASSYLRGLGYTF
v_call: TRBV6-5
j_call: TRBJ1-2

cdr3_aa: CASSEPGVMNTEAFF
v_call: TRBV10-2
j_call: TRBJ1-1

cdr3_aa: CASRREAGVDEQFF
v_call: TRBV11-3
j_call: TRBJ2-1

cdr3_aa: CSARGRPNQPQHF
v_call: TRBV20-1
j_call: TRBJ1-5

cdr3_aa: CASSLSGLAGSNEQYF
v_call: TRBV27
j_call: TRBJ2-7

cdr3_aa: CASSLTFRSGNTIYF
v_call: TRBV27
j_call: TRBJ1-3

cdr3_aa: CASSLAQGDEKLFF
v_call: TRBV7-8
j_call: TRBJ1-4

cdr3_aa: CSARGVAGATQETQYF
v_call: TRBV20-1
j_call: TRBJ2-5

cdr3_aa: CSARDLWQDLSYEQYF
v_call: TRBV20-1
j_call: TRBJ2-7

cdr3_aa: CAITGHGSYEQYF
v_call: TRBV6-2/TRBV6-3
j_call: TRBJ2-7

cdr3_aa: CASSWDRVSEAFF
v_call: TRBV6-2/TRBV6-3
j_call: TRBJ1-1

cdr3_aa: CASSFGVGEGIYEQYF
v_call: TRBV12-3/TRBV12-4
j_call: TRBJ2-7

cdr3_aa: CASRDHAGADQPQHF
v_call: TRBV6-1
j_call: TRBJ1-5

cdr3_aa: CAWSGVRGGGTEAFF
v_call: TRBV30
j_call: TRBJ1-1

cdr3_aa: CASSLDGATETQYF
v_call: TRBV5-1
j_call: TRBJ2-5

cdr3_aa: CAWSFGNSGNTIYF
v_call: TRBV30
j_call: TRBJ1-3

cdr3_aa: CASTSGETQYF
v_call: TRBV5-1
j_call: TRBJ2-5

cdr3_aa: CSVSSGLAGGLYEQYF
v_call: TRBV20-1
j_call: TRBJ2-7

cdr3_aa: CASSPSGQNYGYTF
v_call: TRBV28
j_call: TRBJ1-2

cdr3_aa: CASSLDINNQPQHF
v_call: TRBV28
j_call: TRBJ1-5

cdr3_aa: CASSYGQGAPYEQYF
v_call: TRBV28
j_call: TRBJ2-7

cdr3_aa: CASSLDTGQRTEAFF
v_call: TRBV5-6
j_call: TRBJ1-1

cdr3_aa: CASGLGGNTEAFF
v_call: TRBV12-5
j_call: TRBJ1-1

cdr3_aa: CASSEGDRGNQPQHF
v_call: TRBV19
j_call: TRBJ1-5

cdr3_aa: CASSLQGASNSPLHF
v_call: TRBV5-5
j_call: TRBJ1-6

cdr3_aa: CAIGDRAKTQYF
v_call: TRBV10-3
j_call: TRBJ2-5

cdr3_aa: CSAGGGGGGHEQFF
v_call: TRBV29-1
j_call: TRBJ2-1

cdr3_aa: CASSKYRDYPYNEQFF
v_call: TRBV19
j_call: TRBJ2-1

cdr3_aa: CASSQSGGAYSDEQFF
v_call: TRBV4-2
j_call: TRBJ2-1

cdr3_aa: CASSRTGWIEARTDTQYF
v_call: TRBV11-2
j_call: TRBJ2-3

cdr3_aa: CASQSDQGYTF
v_call: TRBV30
j_call: TRBJ1-2

cdr3_aa: CASSLSENTEAFF
v_call: TRBV12-3/TRBV12-4
j_call: TRBJ1-1

cdr3_aa: CASSRDRWPEQFF
v_call: TRBV2
j_call: TRBJ2-1

cdr3_aa: CASSLWRGDSGNTIYF
v_call: TRBV28
j_call: TRBJ1-3

cdr3_aa: CASSTIDRYTGELFF
v_call: TRBV19
j_call: TRBJ2-2

cdr3_aa: CASSQGTYEQFF
v_call: TRBV3-1
j_call: TRBJ2-1

cdr3_aa: CASSLSRTGELFF
v_call: TRBV7-2
j_call: TRBJ2-2

cdr3_aa: CASSEGGVEQFF
v_call: TRBV2
j_call: TRBJ2-1

cdr3_aa: CASSLRTSGRSSYNEQFF
v_call: TRBV12-3/TRBV12-4
j_call: TRBJ2-1

cdr3_aa: CASSRWEGDYGYTF
v_call: TRBV5-1
j_call: TRBJ1-2